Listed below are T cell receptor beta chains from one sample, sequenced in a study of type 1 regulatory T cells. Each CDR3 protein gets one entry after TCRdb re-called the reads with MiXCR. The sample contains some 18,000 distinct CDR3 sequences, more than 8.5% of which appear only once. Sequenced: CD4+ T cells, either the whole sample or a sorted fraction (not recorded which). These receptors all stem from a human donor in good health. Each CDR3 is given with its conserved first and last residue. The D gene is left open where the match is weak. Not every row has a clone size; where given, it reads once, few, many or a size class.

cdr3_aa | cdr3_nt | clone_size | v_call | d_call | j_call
CASSRQLSGANVLTF | TGTGCCAGCAGCCGACAGCTATCTGGGGCCAACGTCCTGACTTTC | few | TRBV7-6 | . | TRBJ2-6
CSAPRDSRSPLHF | TGCAGTGCTCCCCGGGACTCGAGGTCACCCCTCCACTTT | . | TRBV20-1 | . | TRBJ1-6
CSAFRTSVIEQFF | TGCAGTGCTTTTCGGACTAGCGTAATCGAGCAGTTCTTC | . | TRBV20-1 | TRBD2 | TRBJ2-1
CAISEPRLAANEQFF | TGTGCCATCAGTGAGCCTAGACTAGCGGCCAATGAGCAGTTCTTC | many | TRBV10-3 | TRBD2 | TRBJ2-1
CASSLEPPGHEQYF | TGTGCCAGCAGTTTAGAGCCTCCTGGACATGAGCAGTACTTC | few | TRBV12-3/TRBV12-4 | . | TRBJ2-7
CASSLAASTNNPDTQYF | TGTGCCAGCAGCTTGGCGGCTAGCACTAACAACCCAGATACGCAGTATTTT | few | TRBV7-8 | . | TRBJ2-3
CASAEGTSVRYTQYF | TGTGCCAGCGCGGAGGGGACTAGCGTTCGGTATACGCAGTATTTT | medium-sized | TRBV11-2 | TRBD2 | TRBJ2-3
CASSPRVGTEAFF | TGCGCCAGCAGCCCCAGGGTAGGCACTGAAGCTTTCTTT | . | TRBV5-1 | . | TRBJ1-1
CSIYSSGNTIYF | TGCAGCATCTACAGCTCTGGAAACACCATATATTTT | medium-sized | TRBV29-1 | . | TRBJ1-3
CSAAPGTEQFF | TGCAGTGCTGCCCCGGGTACTGAGCAGTTCTTC | many | TRBV20-1 | . | TRBJ2-1
CASSSLGSSGRATDTQYF | TGTGCCAGCAGCTCGTTGGGTTCTAGCGGGAGGGCGACAGATACGCAGTATTTT | . | TRBV7-3 | TRBD2 | TRBJ2-3
CASLPNRGRAQGETQYF | TGTGCCAGCTTACCGAATCGCGGGAGGGCCCAGGGAGAGACCCAGTACTTC | many | TRBV18 | TRBD2 | TRBJ2-5
CSASGVAYEQYF | TGCAGTGCAAGCGGGGTGGCCTACGAGCAGTACTTC | few | TRBV20-1 | TRBD2 | TRBJ2-7
CSARTGAANYGYTF | TGCAGTGCGCGAACAGGGGCGGCTAACTATGGCTACACCTTC | many | TRBV20-1 | TRBD1 | TRBJ1-2
CSVRSGTSGHNEQFF | TGCAGCGTCCGGTCAGGGACTAGCGGACACAATGAGCAGTTCTTC | . | TRBV29-1 | TRBD2 | TRBJ2-1
CAWSQGYEQFF | TGTGCCTGGAGTCAGGGCTATGAGCAGTTCTTC | . | TRBV30 | . | TRBJ2-1
CASSKAWAISYEQYF | TGTGCCAGCAGCAAAGCGTGGGCCATATCCTACGAGCAGTACTTC | many | TRBV21-1 | . | TRBJ2-7
CATEDTPTEQYF | TGTGCCACCGAGGACACCCCCACCGAGCAGTACTTC | many | TRBV10-3 | . | TRBJ2-7
CASSFGRAGEQYF | TGTGCCAGCAGCTTCGGGCGGGCGGGCGAGCAGTACTTC | many | TRBV5-4 | . | TRBJ2-7
CASSQDLRVGEQYF | TGTGCCAGCAGCCAAGATTTGAGGGTGGGTGAGCAGTACTTC | many | TRBV4-2 | . | TRBJ2-7
CASRSPSNAVGYTF | TGTGCCAGTCGATCACCCTCTAACGCGGTTGGCTACACCTTC | few | TRBV19 | . | TRBJ1-2
CASTQPPGQFF | TGTGCCAGCACCCAACCACCAGGGCAGTTCTTC | few | TRBV2 | . | TRBJ2-1
CSAPRRGRNEKLFF | TGCAGTGCTCCGAGACGGGGGCGGAATGAAAAACTGTTTTTT | . | TRBV20-1 | . | TRBJ1-4
CASSLRQGEVYEQYF | TGTGCCAGTAGTCTAAGACAGGGGGAAGTCTACGAGCAGTACTTC | . | TRBV19 | TRBD1 | TRBJ2-7
CSAIVNLDYGYTF | TGCAGTGCTATTGTGAATTTGGACTATGGCTACACCTTC | many | TRBV20-1 | . | TRBJ1-2
CASSDRAGNTEAFF | TGTGCCAGCTCAGACAGGGCGGGGAACACTGAAGCTTTCTTT | . | TRBV18 | TRBD1 | TRBJ1-1